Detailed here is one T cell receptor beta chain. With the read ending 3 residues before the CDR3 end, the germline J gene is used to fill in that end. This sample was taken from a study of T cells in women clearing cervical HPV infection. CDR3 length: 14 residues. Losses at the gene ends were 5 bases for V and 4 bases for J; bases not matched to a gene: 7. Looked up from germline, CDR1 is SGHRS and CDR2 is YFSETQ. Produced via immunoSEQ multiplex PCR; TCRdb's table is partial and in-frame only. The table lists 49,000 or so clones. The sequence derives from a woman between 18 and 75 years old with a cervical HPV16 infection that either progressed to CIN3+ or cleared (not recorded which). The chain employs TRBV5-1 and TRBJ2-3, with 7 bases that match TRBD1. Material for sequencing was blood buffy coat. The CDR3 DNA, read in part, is TGCGCCAGCAGACAGGGCAGGGGGTCAGATACG. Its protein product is CASRQGRGSDT. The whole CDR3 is CASRQGRGSDTQYF.